This TCR beta chain comes out of a study of beta chain features in type 1 diabetes. Overall study findings and caveats: Type 1 diabetes patients showed a moderate but significant shortening of TCRB CDR3s in all four CD4+ subsets.

Expressed TCRB transcripts were sequenced after all isolated RNA was converted to cDNA. Libraries were prepared by immunoSEQ multiplex PCR; TCRdb keeps only in-frame clonotypes and omits some of them. Among hundreds of thousands of clones listed, approximately 31% were seen once. It was one heparinised blood draw, averaging roughly 100 mL, that each donor gave. CD45RO/CCR7/CD25/CD127/CD95/CD27 staining was used to isolate CD4+ naive, central memory, regulatory and stem cell-like memory cells by sorting. Trimming cost V 0 bases and J 1 base, with 9 bases left between them. The V gene's germline CDR1 is MGHDK and CDR2 SYGVNS. This CDR3 region has 16 residues. This clone came up a few times. Its antigen is still unknown.

The origin of this receptor is a man between 18 and 35 years old in good health. Sequenced: naive CD4+ T cells from blood. This chain links TRBV25-1 with TRBJ2-2; D remains unclear. The CDR3 protein is CASSEYAPRNTGELFF. The CDR3, as DNA: TGTGCCAGCAGTGAATATGCCCCTCGGAACACCGGGGAGCTGTTTTTT. The full variable domain, rest sourced from reference TRBV25-1 and TRBJ2-2, is EADIYQTPRYLVIGTGKKITLECSQTMGHDKMYWYQQDPGMELHLIHYSYGVNSTEKGDLSSESTVSRIRTEHFPLTLESARPSHTSQYLCASSEYAPRNTGELFFGEGSRLTVL.